Below, 26 T cell receptor beta chains from the same sample are listed, as sequenced in a study of shared clonotypes between healthy human individuals. Data came from immunoSEQ multiplex PCR; TCRdb stores just in-frame clones and leaves some out. The sample shows fewer than 650,000 clones, around three quarters of them seen only once. The sequencing input was PBMCs. The receptors originated from a woman aged 35 to 49 in good health. Some clones in this sample may be carry-over from other donors' samples.

The chain couples TRBV11-2 to TRBJ2-1, with D possibly matching TRBD1 (5 bases). Germline V CDR1 and CDR2: SGHAT, FQNNGV. The CDR3 has 16 residues. V was clipped by 4 bases and J by 3 bases, with 16 bases between them. The CDR3, as DNA: TGTGCCAGCAGCTCCACTCAGGGTAGGGTCTACAATGAGCAGTTCTTC. Amino acids: CASSSTQGRVYNEQFF.

The rearrangement uses TRBV10-3 and TRBJ2-3; no firm D call. With 10 bases removed from V and 2 bases from J, the gap between germline ends came to 10 bases. The CDR3 is 12 amino acids. The germline gives CDR1 ENHRY, CDR2 SYGVKD. CDR3 amino acids: CATGADTDTQYF. The CDR3 coding sequence is TGTGCCACCGGTGCGGACACAGATACGCAGTATTTT.

To note about this clone: Other DNA sequences from this sample encode an identical CDR3 as well. The gene calls are TRBV19 and TRBJ1-3; no firm D call. V was trimmed by 3 bases and J by 0 bases, leaving 6 bases between them. Germline CDR1 and CDR2: LNHDA and SQIVND (reference sequence). CDR3 length: 14 amino acids. The CDR3 spells CASSIGSSGNTIYF. CDR3 coding DNA: TGTGCCAGTAGTATCGGGAGCTCTGGAAACACCATATATTTT.

V gene TRBV7-9 combines with J gene TRBJ2-3, with TRBD2 as a possible D gene (6 bases). The CDR3 has 16 amino acids. Germline V CDR1 and CDR2: SEHNR, FQNEAQ (reference sequence). Trimming shortened V by 1 base and J by 0 bases, and 11 bases separated the two germline ends. CDR3 in DNA: TGTGCCAGCAGCTTAGGGGTTAGCGGTAGCACAGATACGCAGTATTTT. As protein: CASSLGVSGSTDTQYF.

This clone was recorded a few times. This chain connects TRBV19 to TRBJ2-2, with a weak D call TRBD1 (5 bases). V lost 5 bases to trimming and J lost 5 bases, with 12 bases between them. The CDR3 has 14 residues. Germline CDR1 LNHDA, CDR2 SQIVND (reference sequence). DNA of the CDR3: TGTGCCAGTAGTGGCCAGGGCATAACCGGGGAGCTGTTTTTT. As protein: CASSGQGITGELFF.

DNA for the CDR3: TGTGCCAACGCTGTAAACTCAGATACGCAGTATTTT. It yields the protein CANAVNSDTQYF. This chain uses TRBV2 with TRBJ2-3; D unresolved. Germline lookup yields CDR1 SNHLY and CDR2 FYNNEI. The CDR3 contains 12 residues. V lost 10 bases and J 4 bases, leaving 12 bases between the germline ends.

V is TRBV14 and J is TRBJ1-3; 9 bases agree with TRBD1. V trimming: 7 bases; J trimming: 0 bases; junction bases outside the gene matches: 7. The CDR3 extends over 16 amino acids. Germline CDR1 reads SGHDN; CDR2 reads FVKESK. Here the CDR3 DNA reads TGTGCCAGCACAACCGGGACAGGGTCCTCTGGAAACACCATATATTTT. Its translation is CASTTGTGSSGNTIYF. The full variable domain, rest sourced from reference TRBV14 and TRBJ1-3, is EAGVTQFPSHSVIEKGQTVTLRCDPISGHDNLYWYRRVMGKEIKFLLHFVKESKQDESGMPNNRFLAERTGGTYSTLKVQPAELEDSGVYFCASTTGTGSSGNTIYFGEGSWLTVV.

The V and J genes are TRBV7-2 and TRBJ1-1; TRBD1 is a possible D gene (5 bases). Germline lookup yields CDR1 SGHTA and CDR2 FQGNSA. This CDR3 has 14 residues. Deletions cut 3 bases from V and 4 bases from J, with 12 bases between. This CDR3 is CASSFTPGGTEAFF. DNA for the CDR3: TGTGCCAGCAGCTTCACGCCTGGGGGCACTGAAGCTTTCTTT.

This clone was seen a few times. The genes are TRBV7-2 and TRBJ1-1, with D perhaps TRBD1 (5 bases). V was pared by 5 bases and J by 3 bases, with 16 bases between. The CDR3 has 15 residues. The germline CDR1 and CDR2 sequences are SGHTA and FQGNSA. The CDR3 sequence: CASSKRAGMDTEAFF. In DNA form, the CDR3 reads TGTGCCAGCAGCAAAAGGGCAGGGATGGACACTGAAGCTTTCTTT.

The rearrangement joins TRBV29-1 to TRBJ2-1; 7 bases line up with TRBD2. The CDR3 spans 13 residues. The trim removed 7 bases at V and 4 bases at J, leaving 7 bases unmatched. Germline CDR1 reads SQVTM; CDR2 reads ANQGSEA. Here the CDR3 reads CSASGGTYNEQFF. The CDR3 region has the DNA TGCAGCGCATCGGGAGGTACTTACAATGAGCAGTTCTTC.

The table lists this clone with a few counts. The chain has TRBV4-1 and TRBJ2-7; possibly TRBD2 for D (5 bases). The CDR3 sequence is 15 residues long. Between the trimmed V and J ends, which lost 3 bases and 3 bases, there was a span of 15 bases. CDR1 is MGHRA and CDR2 is YSYEKL in the germline V gene. CDR3 loop: CASSHPGKDGYEQYF. CDR3 coding DNA: TGCGCCAGCAGCCACCCCGGGAAGGACGGCTACGAGCAGTACTTC.

This clone was counted at least ten times. The chain is built from TRBV18 and TRBJ1-2; possible D gene TRBD1, 6 bases. The germline V gene encodes CDR1 KGHSH and CDR2 LQKENI. Between the trimmed V and J ends, which lost 6 bases and 2 bases, there was a span of 10 bases. The CDR3 contains 13 residues. The CDR3 region has the DNA TGTGCCAGCTCCCGCGGACAGAACTATGGCTACACCTTC. The encoded protein is CASSRGQNYGYTF.

This clone was observed a handful of times. The chain is built from TRBV6-5 and TRBJ2-1; 8 bases fit TRBD2. Germline-derived CDR1 and CDR2 are MNHEY and SVGAGI. Losses at the gene ends were 6 bases for V and 7 bases for J; bases not matched to a gene: 8. The CDR3 is 14 amino acids. The CDR3 protein is CASRRGANPNEQFF. CDR3 bases: TGTGCCAGCAGGCGGGGGGCCAATCCAAATGAGCAGTTCTTC.

The rearrangement links TRBV10-1 to TRBJ2-7; 8 bases map to TRBD2. V shed 0 bases, J shed 3 bases, and the junction held 10 bases outside the gene matches. CDR1 and CDR2 (germline): WNHNN, SYGVQD (reference sequence). This CDR3 is built from 17 residues. In nucleotides, the CDR3 is TGCGCCAGCAGTGAGTCGGACCGGGGGGGGAGGGTCTACGAGCAGTACTTC. Translating gives CASSESDRGGRVYEQYF.

This clone was picked up one time. Additional DNA sequences in this sample encode the identical CDR3. V and J are TRBV5-1 and TRBJ2-1; D may be TRBD1 or TRBD2 (6 bases each). V was trimmed by 2 bases and J by 5 bases, leaving 8 bases between them. Germline V gene data show CDR1 as SGHRS and CDR2 as YFSETQ. The CDR3 runs to 13 residues. The CDR3 here is CASSFGGNNEQFF. The DNA for the CDR3 is TGCGCCAGCAGCTTCGGGGGCAACAATGAGCAGTTCTTC.

V usage is TRBV7-6 and J usage is TRBJ2-2; TRBD2 matches at 13 bases. This CDR3 has 19 amino acids. The germline V gene has CDR1 SGHVS and CDR2 FNYEAQ. The J segment lost 7 bases and the V segment lost 3 bases, leaving 14 bases of the junction unmatched. This chain's CDR3 is CASSLTQTSGRARDGELFF. Written as DNA, the CDR3 is TGTGCCAGCAGCTTGACCCAAACTAGCGGGAGGGCCAGGGACGGGGAGCTGTTTTTT.

Turning to this clone: Other DNA sequences in this sample translate to the same CDR3. This chain joins TRBV9 and TRBJ1-3; unclear D gene. Germline V gene sequence: CDR1 SGDLS, CDR2 YYNGEE. The length of the CDR3 is 14 residues. V was trimmed by 2 bases and J by 0 bases, leaving 6 bases between them. CDR3 coding DNA: TGTGCCAGCAGCGTCGGTGTCTCTGGAAACACCATATATTTT. Protein: CASSVGVSGNTIYF.

Concerning this clone itself: This likely traces to a read error, being one base from a far larger clone. J is TRBJ1-2 and V is TRBV29-1; tentatively, D is TRBD1 (6 bases). The CDR3 has 12 amino acids. Trimming removed 8 bases from V and 6 bases from J, with 16 bases in between. CDR1 is SQVTM and CDR2 is ANQGSEA in the germline V gene. The CDR3 spells CSSLGQNHGYTF. The CDR3 region has the DNA TGCAGCAGTCTTGGACAGAACCATGGCTACACCTTC.

On this clone itself: At one of its ends the junction is not consistent with the germline gene, which may arise from a read error. V is TRBV7-7 and J is TRBJ2-5, with D uncertain. There are 13 residues in the CDR3. Germline-derived CDR1 and CDR2 are SSHAT and FNYEAQ (reference sequence). The CDR3 bases are TGTGCTAGCAGCTCAACTACCGTGGAGACCCAGTACTTC. As protein: CASSSTTVETQYF.

Notes on this clone: The sample holds other DNA sequences that translate to the same CDR3. The chain combines TRBV20-1 with TRBJ1-1, with D unresolved. CDR1 is DFQATT and CDR2 is SNEGSKA in the germline V gene (reference sequence). CDR3 size: 10 residues. The V end was cut by 0 bases, the J end by 4 bases, with 0 bases between. The CDR3 sequence: CSARDTEAFF. The CDR3 region has the DNA TGCAGTGCTAGAGACACTGAAGCTTTCTTT.

V gene TRBV19 combines with J gene TRBJ1-4, with D tentatively TRBD1 (5 bases). The CDR3 runs to 15 residues. Trimming removed 2 bases at V and 1 base at J, with 8 bases between. Germline V lookup: CDR1 LNHDA, CDR2 SQIVND (reference sequence). CDR3 in amino acids: CASSITQGTNEKLFF. CDR3 bases: TGTGCCAGTAGTATAACGCAGGGAACTAATGAAAAACTGTTTTTT. Complete variable domain (other parts from reference TRBV19 and TRBJ1-4): DGGITQSPKYLFRKEGQNVTLSCEQNLNHDAMYWYRQDPGQGLRLIYYSQIVNDFQKGDIAEGYSVSREKKESFPLTVTSAQKNPTAFYLCASSITQGTNEKLFFGSGTQLSVL.

The chain couples TRBV30 to TRBJ2-1, with 7 bases lining up with TRBD2. The CDR3 is made up of 15 amino acids. CDR1 GTSNPN and CDR2 SVGIG come from the germline V gene (reference sequence). After removal of 6 bases from V and 3 bases from J, the junction contained 11 bases not matched to a gene. CDR3 sequence: CACNEWLADYNEQFF. As DNA, the CDR3 is TGTGCCTGCAATGAGTGGCTAGCGGACTACAATGAGCAGTTCTTC.

J is TRBJ2-2 and V is TRBV7-3, with D hard to call. The CDR3 covers 12 residues. The V end was cut by 3 bases, the J end by 6 bases, with 5 bases between. Germline assignment: CDR1 SGHTA and CDR2 FQGTGA. Written as DNA, the CDR3 is TGTGCCAGCAGCTTCGGTCCCGGGGAGCTGTTTTTT. This codes for CASSFGPGELFF.

The chain combines TRBV5-1 with TRBJ2-7; D is undetermined. Germline V gives CDR1 SGHRS, CDR2 YFSETQ. There are 14 residues in the CDR3. V lost 2 bases and J 1 base, leaving 10 bases between the germline ends. The CDR3, as DNA: TGCGCCAGCAGCTTCGGACCGCCGTCCTACGAGCAGTACTTC. Amino acid sequence: CASSFGPPSYEQYF.

This rearrangement joins TRBV7-9 to TRBJ2-6; no clear D. The CDR3 length is 15 residues. V dropped 2 bases and J dropped 1 base, with 6 bases sitting between them. Germline lookup yields CDR1 SEHNR and CDR2 FQNEAQ (reference sequence). This CDR3 is CASSLLGSGANVLTF. CDR3 coding DNA: TGTGCCAGCAGCTTATTAGGATCTGGGGCCAACGTCCTGACTTTC.

This chain links TRBV27 with TRBJ1-4; TRBD1 matches at 7 bases. The V and J ends lost 6 bases and 1 base, in that order; junction bases with no gene match: 2. Per the germline V gene, CDR1 is MNHEY and CDR2 is SMNVEV (reference sequence). This CDR3 region has 14 residues. The CDR3 DNA reads TGTGCCAGCAGGACAGGGTTAACTAATGAAAAACTGTTTTTT. Protein: CASRTGLTNEKLFF.